This paragraph covers one TCR beta chain sequence. Its antigen remains undetermined. No clone much larger than this one lies a single base away; base qualities are absent. This sample is part of a study of blood T cell repertoires in COVID-19 (TCRdb year 2020). General notes on the study: Samples from collaborators originated in the United States, Italy and Spain and spanned both the acute and convalescent phases of COVID-19. Samples were obtained from the ongoing ImmuneRACE study (first 160 participants) and from roughly 1,300 subjects provided by 6 global collaborators. Where available, HLA class I and class II types were obtained from metadata supplied by the sample provider rather than from assay-based typing. A freely available public database, intended as a resource for researchers studying the immune response to SARS-CoV-2, is where the repertoires were released. The material from the prospective study consisted of cDNA or gDNA derived from T cells, B-cell-depleted T cells, or PBMCs. The dataset comprised deeply sampled blood TCRbeta repertoires from subjects exposed to, actively infected with, or recovered from COVID-19. Sample metadata almost always included a de-identified subject ID, COVID-19 status, age in years and sex.

The collaborating institutions used their own protocols to collect whole blood in K2EDTA tubes. For TCRbeta analysis, collaborators shipped samples as frozen whole blood, isolated PBMCs, or DNA extracted from either of those sample types. TCRbeta CDR3 regions were amplified from genomic DNA using the immunoSEQ Assay, a bias-controlled multiplex PCR. Turning to the authors' computational methods: The number of nucleated cells in each sample was estimated from the amplification of reference gene primers within the assay. Sequence reads were collapsed and filtered to measure the absolute abundance of every unique TCRbeta CDR3 rearrangement. For each sample, productive Simpson clonality was calculated by taking the square root of Simpson's diversity index across productive rearrangements. Drawn from immuneACCESS, this table holds only the in-frame rearrangements with V and J called that TCRdb kept. Clones are partly lost; checked studies trace under half to an unresolved V gene and leave the rest unexplained. That table supplies the V and J calls and clone size; D and trimming were determined from the DNA. Present in this sample are fewer than 300,000 clones, about four fifths of which were seen just once. In total, the top ten clones hold roughly 3.1% of the sample.

The paper as a whole reports these results and caveats: The amount of clinical and demographic metadata varied by source and participant and was provided uncurated.

At the junction V is shortened by 4 bases and J by 0 bases; bases outside the gene matches: 9. The CDR3 sequence holds 17 residues, the cysteine and phenylalanine included. The retained sequence is limited to the CDR3, 51 bases, with the frame set at the first base. CDR1 and CDR2, per the germline V gene, are SGHRS and YFSETQ. The receptor comes from a woman between 18 and 30 years old with acute or convalescent COVID-19. The material sequenced was peripheral blood. The chain is encoded by TRBV5-1 joined to TRBJ2-3; TRBD2 agrees with 9 junctional bases. For the CDR3, the sequence is CASSGGRGITSTDTQYF. The DNA is TGCGCCAGCAGCGGCGGGAGGGGCATCACTAGCACAGATACGCAGTATTTT.